A selection of T cell receptor beta chains follows, all from one sample in a study of control samples from healthy donors and cancer patients. This table comes from immunoSEQ multiplex PCR, and its TCRdb copy is limited to in-frame clones, with some not included. The sample carries around 70,000 clones, approximately 94% recorded once. Sequences were obtained from blood. These receptors were collected from a woman aged 25 to 45 in good health. Both conserved end residues are part of each CDR3. D genes are given only for firm matches. Not every row has a clone size; where given, it reads once, few, many or a size class.

V: TRBV27
D: TRBD2
size: -
J: TRBJ2-5
DNA: TGTGCCAGCAGTTTGCGGGGGGAGACCCAGTACTTC
CDR3: CASSLRGETQYF

V: TRBV10-3
D: -
size: -
J: TRBJ1-5
DNA: TGTGCCATCAGTGAGTCGGGGGCAGAGCCCCAGCATTTT
CDR3: CAISESGAEPQHF

V: TRBV19
D: -
size: -
J: TRBJ2-3
DNA: TGTGCCAGTAGTATAGGGGGCGGTACGCAGTATTTT
CDR3: CASSIGGGTQYF

V: TRBV12-3/TRBV12-4
D: TRBD1
size: -
J: TRBJ1-1
DNA: TGTGCCAGCAGGGGACAGGGGCACACTGAAGCTTTCTTT
CDR3: CASRGQGHTEAFF

V: TRBV30
D: -
size: -
J: TRBJ1-1
DNA: TGTGCCTGGAGCTCGATCGTGAACACTGAAGCTTTCTTT
CDR3: CAWSSIVNTEAFF

V: TRBV3-1/TRBV3-2
D: -
size: few
J: TRBJ1-6
DNA: TGTGCCAGCAGCCAAGTTCCCACGGGGTCACCCCTCCACTTT
CDR3: CASSQVPTGSPLHF

V: TRBV11-3
D: -
size: -
J: TRBJ1-1
DNA: TGTGCCAGCAGCTTAGGGGGCAGCCGAGGTATCGCTGAAGCTTTCTTT
CDR3: CASSLGGSRGIAEAFF

V: TRBV7-2
D: -
size: -
J: TRBJ1-5
DNA: TGTGCCAGCAGCTTAGTCTCCAATCAGCCCCAGCATTTT
CDR3: CASSLVSNQPQHF

V: TRBV5-1
D: -
size: -
J: TRBJ1-1
DNA: TGCGCCAGCAGCTTGGTTGCAGGGAGCGACACTGAAGCTTTCTTT
CDR3: CASSLVAGSDTEAFF

V: TRBV3-1/TRBV3-2
D: TRBD1
size: -
J: TRBJ1-2
DNA: TGTGCCAGCAGCCAAGGGTATTCAGGGGGCGACTATGGCTACACCTTC
CDR3: CASSQGYSGGDYGYTF

V: TRBV6-5
D: -
size: -
J: TRBJ1-1
DNA: TGTGCCAGCAGCGTCCGACAGAACACTGAAGCTTTCTTT
CDR3: CASSVRQNTEAFF

V: TRBV2
D: -
size: -
J: TRBJ1-4
DNA: TGTGCCAGCAGGCGGGACACCGTTGAAAAACTGTTTTTT
CDR3: CASRRDTVEKLFF

V: TRBV12-5
D: TRBD1
size: -
J: TRBJ2-2
DNA: TGTGCTAGTGGTTTGGAAACCTCCGGGACAGGGGGATTCGGGGAGCTGTTTTTT
CDR3: CASGLETSGTGGFGELFF

V: TRBV7-9
D: -
size: -
J: TRBJ2-7
DNA: TGTGCCAGCAGCTCGGACGGGTACGAGCAGTACTTC
CDR3: CASSSDGYEQYF

V: TRBV7-9
D: -
size: -
J: TRBJ2-3
DNA: TGTGCCAGCATGGAACTCACAGATACGCAGTATTTT
CDR3: CASMELTDTQYF

V: TRBV19
D: -
size: -
J: TRBJ1-5
DNA: TGTGCCAGTATCCACACTGTGGGGAGGGGCGATAGCAATCAGCCCCAGCATTTT
CDR3: CASIHTVGRGDSNQPQHF

V: TRBV24-1
D: -
size: -
J: TRBJ1-2
DNA: TGTGCCACCAGTGACCCCGAGGGGTTAGAGCTTGGCTACACCTTC
CDR3: CATSDPEGLELGYTF

V: TRBV11-2
D: -
size: -
J: TRBJ1-3
DNA: TGTGCCAGCAGCTTAACTAGCTCTGGAAACACCATATATTTT
CDR3: CASSLTSSGNTIYF

V: TRBV6-6
D: -
size: -
J: TRBJ1-4
DNA: TGTGCCAGCAGTTATAGCCTCCCCGGGGGGAATGAAAAACTGTTTTTT
CDR3: CASSYSLPGGNEKLFF

V: TRBV2
D: -
size: -
J: TRBJ2-5
DNA: TGTGCCACCCGGGGGGACAATCAAGAGACCCAGTACTTC
CDR3: CATRGDNQETQYF

V: TRBV28
D: TRBD1
size: -
J: TRBJ1-5
DNA: TGTGCCAGCGGCCGACAGGGGGGAATGGGCAATCAGCCCCAGCATTTT
CDR3: CASGRQGGMGNQPQHF

V: TRBV10-3
D: -
size: -
J: TRBJ1-1
DNA: TGTGCCATCAGTGAGCGGGCAGGGATGAACACTGAAGCTTTCTTT
CDR3: CAISERAGMNTEAFF

V: TRBV5-4
D: -
size: -
J: TRBJ1-2
DNA: TGTGCCAGCAGCTTGCCAGACTATGGCTACACCTTC
CDR3: CASSLPDYGYTF

V: TRBV7-2
D: -
size: -
J: TRBJ2-1
DNA: TGTGCCAGCATGGGAAAAGGGCTCCCCTACAATGAGCAGTTCTTC
CDR3: CASMGKGLPYNEQFF

V: TRBV2
D: TRBD1
size: -
J: TRBJ1-1
DNA: TGTGCCAGCAGCCGGGACAGGGGTTCTGAAGCTTTCTTT
CDR3: CASSRDRGSEAFF

V: TRBV7-8
D: -
size: -
J: TRBJ1-3
DNA: TGTGCCAGCAGCTTAGTTGCAGGGAGTAGGTCTGGAAACACCATATATTTT
CDR3: CASSLVAGSRSGNTIYF

V: TRBV7-8
D: -
size: -
J: TRBJ1-1
DNA: TGTGCCAGCAGTAGGACAGTCAACACTGAAGCTTTCTTT
CDR3: CASSRTVNTEAFF

V: TRBV12-3/TRBV12-4
D: -
size: once
J: TRBJ2-2
DNA: TGTGCCAGCAGTTTTGGGGGGGAGCTGTTTTTT
CDR3: CASSFGGELFF

V: TRBV28
D: -
size: -
J: TRBJ1-4
DNA: TGTGCCAGCAGTTTATCCCGGGGTAGCGGTGGGCTGCGGAGAGGATCTTTT
CDR3: CASSLSRGSGGLRRGSF

V: TRBV6-5
D: TRBD1
size: -
J: TRBJ1-2
DNA: TGTGCCAGCCGGGGGGAAGGGGGCGCGAGCTACACCTTC
CDR3: CASRGEGGASYTF

V: TRBV6-5
D: -
size: -
J: TRBJ2-7
DNA: TGTGCCAGCAGTTACTCCGGGGACGGGTACGAGCAGTACTTC
CDR3: CASSYSGDGYEQYF

V: TRBV6-2/TRBV6-3
D: -
size: -
J: TRBJ1-2
DNA: TGTGCCAGCAGTTACGAGGGCTCTGGCTACACCTTC
CDR3: CASSYEGSGYTF

V: TRBV5-4
D: -
size: -
J: TRBJ1-4
DNA: TGTGCCAGCAGCGTACGGGGATCTAATGAAAAACTGTTTTTT
CDR3: CASSVRGSNEKLFF

V: TRBV27
D: TRBD2
size: -
J: TRBJ2-1
DNA: TGTGCCAGCAGTTGGGGGGGAAGGCGGGACGATGAGCAGTTCTTC
CDR3: CASSWGGRRDDEQFF

V: TRBV4-1
D: -
size: -
J: TRBJ2-1
DNA: TGCGCCAGCAGCCAAGCTCCGACGGAAAACTCCTACAATGAGCAGTTCTTC
CDR3: CASSQAPTENSYNEQFF

V: TRBV18
D: -
size: -
J: TRBJ1-5
DNA: TGTGCCAGCTCACCTCCGCGGTGGGGGCGTAGTCAGCCCCAGCATTTT
CDR3: CASSPPRWGRSQPQHF

V: TRBV13
D: TRBD2
size: -
J: TRBJ2-2
DNA: TGTGCCAGCAGCGAGGCCGGGGGGACTTCGAACACCGGGGAGCTGTTTTTT
CDR3: CASSEAGGTSNTGELFF

V: TRBV10-3
D: TRBD1
size: -
J: TRBJ1-4
DNA: TGTGCCACCGGTACAGGGGGGAGGTCTTCTTTTGAAAAACTGTTTTTT
CDR3: CATGTGGRSSFEKLFF

V: TRBV2
D: -
size: -
J: TRBJ2-1
DNA: TGTGCCAGCAGTGAAGGCCGGGATGAGCAGTTCTTC
CDR3: CASSEGRDEQFF

V: TRBV19
D: TRBD1
size: -
J: TRBJ1-4
DNA: TGTGCCAGTACACGACAGGGTCAGAATGAAAAACTGTTTTTT
CDR3: CASTRQGQNEKLFF

V: TRBV14
D: TRBD1
size: -
J: TRBJ1-1
DNA: TGTGCCAGCAGCCGTGGGACAGGGATCTTTCGCACTGAAGCTTTCTTT
CDR3: CASSRGTGIFRTEAFF

V: TRBV27
D: -
size: -
J: TRBJ1-1
DNA: TGTGCCAGCAGCTTTGCGGCGGGGTTCACTGAAGCTTTCTTT
CDR3: CASSFAAGFTEAFF

V: TRBV6-5
D: -
size: -
J: TRBJ1-2
DNA: TGTGCCAGCAGAGACAGATCTAGGTATGGCTACACCTTC
CDR3: CASRDRSRYGYTF

V: TRBV7-2
D: -
size: -
J: TRBJ1-3
DNA: TGTGCCAGCAGCTTAGGACAGCCCAGCTCTGGAAACACCATATATTTT
CDR3: CASSLGQPSSGNTIYF

V: TRBV24-1
D: TRBD1
size: -
J: TRBJ2-5
DNA: TGTGCCACCAGTGATTTGGGGACAGGGGGCTATCGCGAGGAGACCCAGTACTTC
CDR3: CATSDLGTGGYREETQYF

V: TRBV10-1
D: -
size: -
J: TRBJ2-2
DNA: TGCGCCAGCAGTGTTGGGGCCAGGGACACCGGGGAGCTGTTTTTT
CDR3: CASSVGARDTGELFF

V: TRBV24-1
D: -
size: -
J: TRBJ1-2
DNA: TGTGCCAAAGGACATGGCTACACCTTC
CDR3: CAKGHGYTF

V: TRBV5-5
D: -
size: -
J: TRBJ1-6
DNA: TGTGCCAGCAGCTTTGCTGGGAATAATTCACCCCTCCACTTT
CDR3: CASSFAGNNSPLHF

V: TRBV5-1
D: TRBD2
size: -
J: TRBJ2-2
DNA: TGCGCCAGCAGCTTGGGTCTAGCGGGGGGCCCCACCGGGGAGCTGTTTTTT
CDR3: CASSLGLAGGPTGELFF

V: TRBV28
D: TRBD1
size: -
J: TRBJ1-4
DNA: TGTGCCAGCAGTTTAGCAGGACAGGCTAATGAAAAACTGTTTTTT
CDR3: CASSLAGQANEKLFF

V: TRBV14
D: -
size: -
J: TRBJ1-6
DNA: TGTGCCAGCAGCCAAGACAGGAGGGCCCGACTCCACTTT
CDR3: CASSQDRRARLHF

V: TRBV27
D: -
size: -
J: TRBJ1-2
DNA: TGTGCCAGCAGTTCATCTGCGGGCAGCTATGGCTACACCTTC
CDR3: CASSSSAGSYGYTF

V: TRBV3-1/TRBV3-2
D: -
size: few
J: TRBJ1-5
DNA: TGTGCCAGCAGCCGGTCGGGGGGCAATCAGCCCCAGCATTTT
CDR3: CASSRSGGNQPQHF

V: TRBV11-3
D: TRBD1
size: -
J: TRBJ2-2
DNA: TGTGCCAGCAGGCGGGACAGGGGAAAGGAGGGCCTGTTTTTT
CDR3: CASRRDRGKEGLFF

V: TRBV10-3
D: -
size: -
J: TRBJ1-2
DNA: TGTGCCATCAGTCCTTTACAGGGATTCGATGGCTACACCTTC
CDR3: CAISPLQGFDGYTF

V: TRBV6-5
D: -
size: once
J: TRBJ1-4
DNA: TGTGCCAGCAGTTACGGACAGCCTCGGGAAAAACTGTTTTTT
CDR3: CASSYGQPREKLFF

V: TRBV7-8
D: -
size: -
J: TRBJ1-3
DNA: TGTGCCAGCAGCTCCTCAGGGGAGGCTGGAAACACCATATATTTT
CDR3: CASSSSGEAGNTIYF

V: TRBV9
D: -
size: -
J: TRBJ1-2
DNA: TGTGCCAGCAGCGTAGTAGGGAACGGCTACACCTTC
CDR3: CASSVVGNGYTF

V: TRBV28
D: TRBD1
size: -
J: TRBJ2-7
DNA: TGTGCCAGCAGACCGGGACAGGCAACCTACGAGCAGTACTTC
CDR3: CASRPGQATYEQYF